Described below is a single T cell receptor beta chain sequence and its context. Original handling: Estimation of nucleated cell counts relied on the amplification of reference gene primers. Generated by immunoSEQ multiplex PCR, the TCRdb table keeps only in-frame clones and is missing some. From that table come the V and J calls and clone size; the DNA was used to work out D and trimming. Of about 100,000 clones in the sample, roughly 84% are singletons; the top ten hold 13%. With 5 bases removed from V and 4 bases from J, the gap between germline ends came to 17 bases. Germline V gene sequence: CDR1 SEHNR, CDR2 FQNEAQ (reference sequence). This CDR3 comprises 15 residues. This record comes from a study of blood T cell repertoires in COVID-19. Looking at the study overall: The United States, Italy and Spain supplied acute and convalescent COVID-19 samples. PBMCs, B-cell-depleted T cells, or T cells were the source of the cDNA or gDNA that made up the material.

The specimen sequenced was peripheral blood. The chain carries TRBV7-9 and TRBJ1-1; tentatively, D is TRBD1 (6 bases). This receptor was obtained from a woman in her sixties or seventies in a cohort sampled during active or convalescent COVID-19. CDR3 region: CASSPITGGATEAFF. The DNA of the CDR3 is TGTGCCAGCAGCCCGATCACGGGGGGGGCCACTGAAGCTTTCTTT.